The clone carrying this T cell receptor (beta chain) occurred a few times. Its cognate antigen is unknown. Sample treatment: roughly 10-day PBMC culture with coronavirus spike peptide pools or control peptides (ViraFEST assay). With the Oncomine TCR Beta short-read assay, DNA from cultured CD4+ T cells was sequenced. TCRdb passed the PCR reads through MiXCR, listing each CDR3 protein once. The table includes roughly 16,000 distinct CDR3 sequences, 44% detected once. The data derive from a study of vaccination and CD4 T cells after COVID-19. On the study more broadly: Each participant underwent a two-dose regimen of either the BNT162b2 or the mRNA-1273 vaccine. Median draw time for post-COVID samples was roughly 96 days post-diagnosis (range 35 to 161). Study results and limitations: The study sampled relatively few convalescent patients and omitted early post-infection timepoints.

CDR3 size: 15 residues. V was clipped by 1 base and J by 2 bases, with 13 bases between them. The V gene's germline CDR1 is SGHDT and CDR2 YYEEEE. The J gene is TRBJ2-7, the V gene TRBV5-6; no definite D call. This receptor was obtained from a human donor who had recovered from COVID-19. Sequencing was carried out using CD4+ T cells from blood, cultured in vitro. The CDR3 DNA sequence: TGTGCCAGCAGCTTGAGGTGGACGGGCACCTACGAGCAGTACTTC. It is translated as CASSLRWTGTYEQYF.